This record concerns one TCR beta chain sequence. The antigen is not known. The data were obtained in a study of CD8 T cells in Susac syndrome. Reverse transcription of roughly 0.5 to 1 ug RNA used random hexamers. A multiplex approach, immunoSEQ multiplex PCR, amplified TCR beta CDR3 across 54 Vbeta and 13 Jbeta. One entry per CDR3 protein results from TCRdb running MiXCR on the immunoSEQ multiplex PCR reads. The table has 120,000 to 150,000 distinct CDR3 sequences, around 94% seen once. The study's findings and limits: TCR sequencing and HLA analysis covered a relatively small number of individuals.

The sample was CD4+ T cells from PBMCs. This TCR derives from a human donor in good health.

CDR3 nucleotide sequence: TGCGCCAGCAGCATCTTACAGGGCCCTGAGCAGTTCTTC. It codes for CASSILQGPEQFF. The gene calls are TRBV5-1 and TRBJ2-1; a possible D gene is TRBD1 (6 bases). CDR1 is SGHRS and CDR2 is YFSETQ in the germline V gene. The CDR3 consists of 13 residues. Deletions cut 4 bases from V and 9 bases from J, with 14 bases between.